This T cell receptor (beta chain) stems from a study of T cells in Graves' hyperthyroidism and ophthalmopathy. This clonotype was recorded a few times. The source material, RNA transcripts, was used to amplify TCR beta CDR3 regions. The TCR CDR3 first-round RT-PCR relied on the HTBI primer set. Using its own MiXCR run on the multiplex PCR reads, TCRdb lists one record per CDR3 protein. Of 350,000 to 450,000 distinct CDR3 sequences in the sample, 11% to 15% were seen once. The sequencing sample was made of blood. This clonotype was obtained from a man aged 45-60 years with Graves' ophthalmopathy.

CDR3 amino acids: CASRAQTYEQYF. CDR3 nucleotide sequence: TGCGCCAGCAGAGCTCAAACCTACGAGCAGTACTTC. V gene TRBV5-1 combines with J gene TRBJ2-7; D gene unclear. V lost 5 bases to trimming and J lost 2 bases, with 8 bases between them. Germline lookup yields CDR1 SGHRS and CDR2 YFSETQ. The CDR3 totals 12 residues.